This TCR beta chain was profiled in a study of cytomegalovirus exposure and HLA in healthy donors. Looked up from germline, CDR1 is SGHRS and CDR2 is YFSETQ. The CDR3 extends over 14 amino acids. J lost 3 bases, V lost 5 bases, and 7 bases had no gene match. A multiplex PCR was run with 60 Vbeta primers and 13 Jbeta primers. Using immunoSEQ multiplex PCR, the repertoire was profiled, and TCRdb retains in-frame clones only, with some absent. The sample contains about 160,000 clones, roughly three quarters of which appear only once. Points from the study as a whole: Whilst most TCR sequences proved rare, a subset of public TCRs occurred across many donors. Within the data, a cluster of highly shared sequence variants was likely a sequencing artifact. Roughly uniform depth of sequencing across donors was assumed in presence/absence analyses.

This clone was observed once. Its antigen is as yet unknown. The rearrangement uses TRBV5-1 and TRBJ2-7; 8 nucleotides agree with TRBD2. The sample comprised PBMCs. The TCR originated in a man aged 55 to 69 in good health and CMV-seronegative. The CDR3 nucleotides read TGCGCCAGCAGTTCCGGGACTAGTGTCTACGAGCAGTACTTC. Protein sequence: CASSSGTSVYEQYF.